This T cell receptor beta chain was obtained from a study of cytomegalovirus exposure and HLA in healthy donors. It was with 60 Vbeta and 13 Jbeta primers that the PCR ran. Some clones are missing from TCRdb's copy, which holds only in-frame ones; the method was immunoSEQ multiplex PCR. The table lists 90,000 to 120,000 clones, roughly 80% of them singletons, with 2% to 2.5% in the top ten. The CDR3 totals 15 residues. V shed 7 bases and J 6 bases; nucleotides not matched to a gene: 9. Germline-derived CDR1 and CDR2 are MNHNS and SASEGT. Input material: PBMCs. The source of this sequence is a man aged 25-45 years in good health and CMV-seronegative. The chain combines TRBV6-1 with TRBJ2-3, with TRBD1 matching over 11 bases. CDR3 sequence: CASTRGGDRGDTQYF. CDR3 coding DNA: TGTGCCAGCACCAGGGGAGGGGACAGGGGGGATACGCAGTATTTT.